This T cell receptor beta chain was obtained from a study of shared clonotypes between healthy human individuals (dated by TCRdb to between 2020 and 2021). In terms of the full investigation: Three men and a couple of women, aged 18 to 49 years, made up the cohort. Libraries were prepared and TCR repertoires were sequenced by different laboratories using diverse techniques, in order to increase sequencing depth and limit assay-specific biases. For each donor, CD4 naive and CD4 memory were each given three plates, CD8 naive was given two plates, and CD8 memory was given one plate. Per donor, leukapheresis produced somewhere between about 0.9 and 10 billion PBMCs. To estimate repertoire size and how much clonotypes are shared between individuals, the study performed deep sequencing of blood TCR repertoires from a few healthy adults.

Using the deep immunoSEQ assay, TCR CDR3 regions were amplified from genomic DNA by multiplex PCR. Extracted genomic DNA from each cell subset was spread evenly across all wells of several immunoSEQ 96-well plates, with each plate serving as a replicate. For sorted subsets, each replicate PCR was loaded with approximately 200 ng genomic DNA, equivalent to approximately 33,000 T cell genomes. The purified libraries were quantified using a Qubit 3.0 fluorometer, sized with a Bioanalyzer 2100, and then quantified again using the KAPA Library Quantification kit. A separate single-read 150-cycle Illumina NextSeq 550 flow cell was used to sequence each immunoSEQ 96-well plate. As for how the authors treated the data: Because only junctional sequences without quality scores were contained in the immunoSEQ output, filtering matching that applied to full-length reads could not be performed. Sequences were annotated with PyIR, a Python wrapper for IgBLAST v1.9, using IMGT germline references to assign V/J genes and CDR3. Reads were removed for weak V/J assignments (E-value above 1e-6), missing CDR3, stop codons, out-of-frame junctions, or ambiguous translated residues. V3J clonotypes were defined by identical inferred V gene, J gene, and CDR3 amino acid sequence. The percentage overlap between two repertoires was calculated by dividing the number of shared unique clonotypes by the size of the smaller repertoire. Three approaches were used to assess repertoire richness: RTK rarefaction, the Chao1 estimator, and Recon v2.1 estimates of unobserved clonotypes. Generation probabilities were computed with OLGA for all TCRbeta clonotypes obtained by the gDNA method from several donors. TCRdb carries this immuneACCESS record with in-frame sequences only. Its versions omit some clonotypes, under half of them owing to an unresolved V gene in the studies checked, with the rest unexplained. That table is the source of V, J and clone size, and D and trimming were worked out from the DNA. Counted in this sample were over 2 million clones; about 90% of them appeared once. Around 0.35% of the sample is held by the ten biggest clonotypes.

The sample holds one count of this clone. Its antigen is not yet known. Base qualities are not recorded, but no much larger clone differs from it by a single base. Points the paper makes about the study in general: Sharing across a handful of donors was observed for about 4.8% of naive CD4, 3.5% of naive CD8, over 2% of memory CD4, and about 0.4% of memory CD8 clonotypes. Pairwise subsampling led to the expectation that sequencing depth would affect the degree of clonotype sharing among donors. Incomplete sequencing was indicated by rarefaction of sorted-subset datasets, despite the large sequencing depth. Naive subsets generally had larger estimated clonotype richness than memory subsets did. Because the study included only a small number of donors, the genetic and exposure-history diversity represented was limited. Higher generation probabilities were observed for clonotypes shared by all four sorted-subset donors than for non-shared clonotypes. Only blood was sampled, and tissue TCR repertoires likely differ from those in blood.

Donors were healthy HIV-negative adults with no recently reported acute infections or vaccinations. Every donor was a Caucasian adult living in Nashville, Tennessee, USA. CD4+ T cells were enriched by magnetic negative selection, after which naive cells were positively selected on CD45RA and the negative fraction was taken as the memory subset. Blood was obtained by leukapheresis, after which PBMCs were separated by Ficoll-Histopaque density gradient centrifugation and cryopreserved in liquid nitrogen vapor phase. Analytical flow cytometry was used to check the purity and quantity of each magnetically sorted T cell population. Genomic DNA was isolated from each sorted fraction and quantified by UV absorbance on a Nanodrop 2000c. This receptor was obtained from a young man in good health. Some clones in this sample may be carry-over from other donors' samples. The sequencing sample was made of naive CD4+ T cells from PBMCs. The cell subset or site label for this specimen denotes: CD45RA+ positively selected.

The CDR3: CASSPANGVGYTF. Read as DNA, the sequence is TGTGCCAGCAGCCCGGCCAACGGGGTCGGCTACACCTTC. The V gene is TRBV5-5 and the J gene is TRBJ1-2; the D gene is not confidently resolved. Via the germline V gene (reference sequence), CDR1 is SGHKS and CDR2 YYEKEE. The CDR3 has 13 amino acids, counting the end cysteine and phenylalanine. Only the CDR3 DNA is retained, 39 bases long and in frame from the first base. V loses 4 bases of germline sequence and J loses 8 bases, and the interval between the two ends is 15 bases.